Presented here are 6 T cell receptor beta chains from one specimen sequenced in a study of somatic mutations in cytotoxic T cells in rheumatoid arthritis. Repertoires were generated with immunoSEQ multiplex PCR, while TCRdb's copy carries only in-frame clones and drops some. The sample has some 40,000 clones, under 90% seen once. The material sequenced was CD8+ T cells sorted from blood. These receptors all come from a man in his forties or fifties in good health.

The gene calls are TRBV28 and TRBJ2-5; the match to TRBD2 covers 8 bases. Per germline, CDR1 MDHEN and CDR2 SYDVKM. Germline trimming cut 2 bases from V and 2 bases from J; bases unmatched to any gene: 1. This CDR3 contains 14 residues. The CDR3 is CASSLREGQETQYF. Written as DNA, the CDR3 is TGTGCCAGCAGTTTACGGGAGGGGCAAGAGACCCAGTACTTC.

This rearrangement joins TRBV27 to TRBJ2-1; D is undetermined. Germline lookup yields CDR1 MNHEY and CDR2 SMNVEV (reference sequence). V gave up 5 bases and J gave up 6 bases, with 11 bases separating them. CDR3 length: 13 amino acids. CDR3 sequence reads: CASSIYSGNEQFF. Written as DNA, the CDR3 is TGTGCCAGCAGTATATATTCAGGCAATGAGCAGTTCTTC.

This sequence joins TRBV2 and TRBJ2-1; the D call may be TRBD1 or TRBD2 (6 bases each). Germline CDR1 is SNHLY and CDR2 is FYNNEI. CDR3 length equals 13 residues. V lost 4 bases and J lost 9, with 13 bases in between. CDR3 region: CASSGGDTSEQFF. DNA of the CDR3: TGTGCCAGCAGTGGCGGGGACACGAGTGAGCAGTTCTTC.

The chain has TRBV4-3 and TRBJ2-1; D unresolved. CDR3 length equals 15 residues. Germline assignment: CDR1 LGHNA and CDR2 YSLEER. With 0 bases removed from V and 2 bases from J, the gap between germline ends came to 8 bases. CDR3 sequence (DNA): TGCGCCAGCAGCCAAGATTACAGCGCCTACAATGAGCAGTTCTTC. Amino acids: CASSQDYSAYNEQFF.

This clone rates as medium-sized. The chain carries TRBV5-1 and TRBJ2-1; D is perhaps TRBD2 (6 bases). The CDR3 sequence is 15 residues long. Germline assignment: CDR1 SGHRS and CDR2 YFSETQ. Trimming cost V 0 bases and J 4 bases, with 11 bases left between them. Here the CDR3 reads CASSLVRGVYNEQFF. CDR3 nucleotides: TGCGCCAGCAGCTTGGTTCGCGGGGTGTACAATGAGCAGTTCTTC.

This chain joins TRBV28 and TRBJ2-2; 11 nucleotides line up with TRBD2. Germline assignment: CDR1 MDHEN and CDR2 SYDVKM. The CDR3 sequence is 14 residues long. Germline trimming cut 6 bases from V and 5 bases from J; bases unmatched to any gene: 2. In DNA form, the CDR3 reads TGTGCCAGCAGCCTAGCGGGGGGAACCGGGGAGCTGTTTTTT. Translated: CASSLAGGTGELFF. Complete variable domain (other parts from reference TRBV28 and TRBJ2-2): DVKVTQSSRYLVKRTGEKVFLECVQDMDHENMFWYRQDPGLGLRLIYFSYDVKMKEKGDIPEGYSVSREKKERFSLILESASTNQTSMYLCASSLAGGTGELFFGEGSRLTVL.